These 24 T cell receptor beta chains were all obtained from the same sample, sequenced in a study of blood T cell repertoires in COVID-19. TCRdb keeps only in-frame clones here, not all; method: immunoSEQ multiplex PCR. The sample consists of 150,000 or so clones, roughly 86% of them appearing once. Sequenced input: peripheral blood. These receptors were collected from a man aged 40-49 years who had recovered from COVID-19.

The J gene is TRBJ1-2, the V gene TRBV19, with 7 bases identical to TRBD1. Germline V gene sequence: CDR1 LNHDA, CDR2 SQIVND (reference sequence). This CDR3 is built from 14 residues. V shed 5 bases, J shed 4 bases, and the junction held 7 bases outside the gene matches. CDR3 bases: TGTGCCAGTAGTCTCGGGACAGCGCTCTATGGCTACACCTTC. It is translated as CASSLGTALYGYTF.

The chain uses TRBV10-3 and TRBJ2-5; 8 bases line up with TRBD1. J lost 3 bases, V lost 7 bases, and 7 bases had no gene match. CDR1 and CDR2 (germline): ENHRY, SYGVKD. CDR3 length: 14 amino acids. CDR3 bases: TGTGCCATCAAAGATGGACAGGGCAAAGAGACCCAGTACTTC. It codes for CAIKDGQGKETQYF.

The rearrangement links TRBV4-3 to TRBJ1-2, with D maybe TRBD1 (6 bases). The CDR3 totals 14 residues. Trimming shortened V by 6 bases and J by 5 bases, and 16 bases separated the two germline ends. Germline lookup yields CDR1 LGHNA and CDR2 YSLEER. The CDR3 sequence is CASRDSSSSYGYTF. The CDR3, as DNA: TGCGCCAGCAGGGACAGTTCTTCCTCATATGGCTACACCTTC.

The chain combines TRBV19 with TRBJ1-1, with a possible D match to TRBD1 (6 bases). CDR3 size: 12 residues. Trimming left V 8 bases short and J 4 bases short, with 11 bases between. Germline lookup yields CDR1 LNHDA and CDR2 SQIVND (reference sequence). The CDR3 here is CASYREITEAFF. CDR3 sequence (DNA): TGTGCCAGTTACAGGGAAATCACTGAAGCTTTCTTT.

This sequence joins TRBV18 and TRBJ2-7; 9 positions match TRBD1. This CDR3 has 16 amino acids. V was clipped by 2 bases and J by 5 bases; unmatched bases: 10. CDR1 is KGHSH and CDR2 is LQKENI in the germline V gene. The CDR3 DNA sequence: TGTGCCAGCTCACCAATGACGGGACAGGGATCTAACGAGCAGTACTTC. Protein: CASSPMTGQGSNEQYF. Full variable domain (outside the CDR3, taken from reference TRBV18 and TRBJ2-7): NAGVMQNPRHLVRRRGQEARLRCSPMKGHSHVYWYRQLPEEGLKFMVYLQKENIIDESGMPKERFSAEFPKEGPSILRIQQVVRGDSAAYFCASSPMTGQGSNEQYFGPGTRLTVT.

The CDR3 reads CASSEAPWPGDNSPLHF. CDR3 sequence (DNA): TGCGCCAGCAGTGAAGCTCCCTGGCCAGGGGATAATTCACCCCTCCACTTT. This chain links TRBV10-2 with TRBJ1-6; weak D call: TRBD1 (6 bases). The CDR3 has 17 amino acids. V gave up 3 bases and J gave up 5 bases, with 17 bases separating them. Germline-derived CDR1 and CDR2 are WSHSY and SAAADI.

The CDR3 here is CASSRYSSSYEQYF. The CDR3 nucleotides read TGTGCCAGCAGTCGCTACAGCAGCTCCTACGAGCAGTACTTC. This chain connects TRBV27 to TRBJ2-7; D gene uncertain. V lost 5 bases and J lost 0, with 11 bases in between. The CDR3 sequence is 14 residues long. Germline CDR1 is MNHEY and CDR2 is SMNVEV (reference sequence).

The J gene is TRBJ1-1, the V gene TRBV29-1, with D possibly matching TRBD1 (6 bases). CDR1 and CDR2 (germline): SQVTM, ANQGSEA. The CDR3 extends over 15 amino acids. V was clipped by 7 bases and J by 0 bases, with 18 bases between them. As DNA, the CDR3 is TGCAGCGCCCGGAACTTAGACAGGATGAACACTGAAGCTTTCTTT. Amino acid sequence: CSARNLDRMNTEAFF. Using reference TRBV29-1 and TRBJ1-1 for the parts outside the CDR3, the full variable domain is SAVISQKPSRDICQRGTSLTIQCQVDSQVTMMFWYRQQPGQSLTLIATANQGSEATYESGFVIDKFPISRPNLTFSTLTVSNMSPEDSSIYLCSARNLDRMNTEAFFGQGTRLTVV.

This clone was recorded a few times. The rearrangement links TRBV9 to TRBJ2-1, with TRBD1 as a possible D gene (6 bases). The germline CDR1 and CDR2 sequences are SGDLS and YYNGEE. This CDR3 has 15 amino acids. Trimming removed 4 bases from V and 7 bases from J, with 18 bases in between. The CDR3 DNA sequence: TGTGCCAGCAGCAGTCAACAGGGCGTCAGTAATGAGCAGTTCTTC. Translating gives CASSSQQGVSNEQFF. The whole variable domain, filled in from reference TRBV9 and TRBJ2-1, reads DSGVTQTPKHLITATGQRVTLRCSPRSGDLSVYWYQQSLDQGLQFLIQYYNGEERAKGNILERFSAQQFPDLHSELNLSSLELGDSALYFCASSSQQGVSNEQFFGPGTRLTVL.

This clone was seen more than once but under ten times. The gene calls are TRBV28 and TRBJ2-7, with 12 bases that match TRBD2. The germline CDR1 and CDR2 sequences are MDHEN and SYDVKM. The CDR3 sequence is 17 residues long. V was clipped by 6 bases and J by 1 base; unmatched bases: 10. For the CDR3, the DNA is TGTGCCAGCAGGGCCCGAACGACTAGCGGGAGTTCCTACGAGCAGTACTTC. This translates into CASRARTTSGSSYEQYF.

The rearrangement links TRBV20-1 to TRBJ2-7; perhaps TRBD2 as D (6 bases). Between the trimmed V and J ends, which lost 3 bases and 2 bases, there was a span of 14 bases. Germline loops: CDR1 DFQATT, CDR2 SNEGSKA (reference sequence). This CDR3 contains 14 residues. The CDR3 sequence is CSASGGTSAYEQYF. The DNA for the CDR3 is TGCAGTGCTAGTGGCGGGACCTCGGCCTACGAGCAGTACTTC.

The J gene is TRBJ2-1, the V gene TRBV18, with D perhaps TRBD2 (6 bases). CDR1 is KGHSH and CDR2 is LQKENI in the germline V gene. The CDR3 is 16 residues long. The V gene lost 6 bases and the J gene lost 3 bases, with 18 bases spanning the gap. In nucleotides, the CDR3 is TGTGCCAGCTCCCAACTCCTAGCGAGAAACTACAATGAGCAGTTCTTC. Translation: CASSQLLARNYNEQFF.

A note on this clone: The junction departs from germline at one end; a sequencing error may be responsible. This sequence joins TRBV7-7 and TRBJ2-2; 7 bases agree with TRBD1. CDR3 length: 15 residues. Looked up from germline, CDR1 is SSHAT and CDR2 is FNYEAQ (reference sequence). The CDR3 nucleotides read TGTGCTAGCAGCTTAGGTTCAGGGGGCACCGGGGAGCTGTTTTTT. Its protein is CASSLGSGGTGELFF.

The chain recombines TRBV5-1 with TRBJ2-2; D call uncertain. The CDR3 contains 16 residues. Germline V gene lookup returns CDR1 SGHRS and CDR2 YFSETQ. V lost 5 bases to trimming and J lost 1 base, with 15 bases between them. The CDR3 protein is CASSWLHYKNTGELFF. The DNA for the CDR3 is TGCGCCAGCAGTTGGCTTCATTACAAGAACACCGGGGAGCTGTTTTTT.

The chain has TRBV5-1 and TRBJ2-3, with 11 bases that match TRBD1. V shed 0 bases, J shed 6 bases, and the junction held 3 bases outside the gene matches. This CDR3 comprises 15 residues. In germline, CDR1 is SGHRS, CDR2 YFSETQ. In DNA, the CDR3 is TGCGCCAGCAGCTTGGGCGGGACAGGGGGTGATACGCAGTATTTT. It is translated as CASSLGGTGGDTQYF.

The V gene is TRBV4-3, the J gene TRBJ1-6, with TRBD1 matching over 7 bases. Germline CDR1 is LGHNA and CDR2 is YSLEER. The CDR3 consists of 16 residues. The J segment lost 5 bases and the V segment lost 0 bases, leaving 4 bases of the junction unmatched. The CDR3 reads CASSQDWGQNNSPLHF. The CDR3 nucleotides are TGCGCCAGCAGCCAAGATTGGGGACAGAATAATTCACCCCTCCACTTT.

The rearrangement uses TRBV9 and TRBJ2-7; 11 bases are a match to TRBD1. Trimming cost V 4 bases and J 4 bases; bases outside gene matches: 4. This CDR3 has 14 amino acids. CDR1 and CDR2 (germline): SGDLS, YYNGEE. The CDR3 reads CASSLGQGEYEQYF. CDR3 coding DNA: TGTGCCAGCAGCTTGGGACAGGGGGAGTACGAGCAGTACTTC.

The chain carries TRBV6-2 or TRBV6-3 and TRBJ1-2, with D possibly TRBD1 on 6 matching bases. V dropped 2 bases and J dropped 6 bases, with 19 bases sitting between them. Germline loops: CDR1 MNHEY, CDR2 SVGEGT. The CDR3 has 16 amino acids. For the CDR3, the DNA is TGTGCCAGCAGTTACGCCAGGGACATAACCATCGATGGCTACACCTTC. It yields the protein CASSYARDITIDGYTF.

The CDR3 DNA follows: TGTGCCAGCAGCACCCGGACAGGTACGGATACAGATACGCAGTATTTT. Translation: CASSTRTGTDTDTQYF. V usage is TRBV7-2 and J usage is TRBJ2-3; 7 nucleotides agree with TRBD1. The CDR3 consists of 16 residues. V trimming: 5 bases; J trimming: 3 bases; junction bases outside the gene matches: 11. Germline V lookup: CDR1 SGHTA, CDR2 FQGNSA.

V usage is TRBV9 and J usage is TRBJ2-3; 11 bases are a match to TRBD2. The V segment lost 0 bases and the J segment 4 bases; nucleotides outside the gene matches: 4. Germline V gene sequence: CDR1 SGDLS, CDR2 YYNGEE. This CDR3 is 16 amino acids long. The CDR3 DNA sequence: TGTGCCAGCAGCGTAGTCCTAGCGGGGGGATCAGATACGCAGTATTTT. It is translated as CASSVVLAGGSDTQYF.

The rearrangement uses TRBV2 and TRBJ2-7; D is possibly TRBD1 (6 bases). The CDR3 loop spans 13 amino acids. Germline lookup yields CDR1 SNHLY and CDR2 FYNNEI. Trimming took off 5 bases at V and 10 bases at J, with 18 bases between the two ends. The CDR3 sequence is CASSSYGTLDQYF. The CDR3 nucleotides are TGTGCCAGCAGTTCATACGGGACACTCGATCAGTACTTC.

The chain recombines TRBV5-6 with TRBJ2-7, with TRBD2 matching 8 bases. CDR3 length equals 14 residues. CDR1 is SGHDT and CDR2 is YYEEEE in the germline V gene. With 8 bases clipped from V and 2 bases from J, the junction kept 9 bases outside the gene matches. The CDR3 nucleotides are TGTGCCAGTCGTCTGAGCGGGGGAACCTACGAGCAGTACTTC. It is translated as CASRLSGGTYEQYF.

This chain connects TRBV27 to TRBJ1-2; D call uncertain. The CDR3 runs to 13 residues. Trimming stripped 5 bases from V and 4 bases from J, with 11 bases between. Germline CDR1 reads MNHEY; CDR2 reads SMNVEV (reference sequence). CDR3 region: CASSEPRGYGYTF. CDR3 bases: TGTGCCAGCAGTGAGCCCCGGGGCTATGGCTACACCTTC.

The chain links TRBV5-1 to TRBJ1-5, with 7 bases identical to TRBD1. Germline V gene lookup returns CDR1 SGHRS and CDR2 YFSETQ. V shed 0 bases and J 2 bases; nucleotides not matched to a gene: 5. The CDR3 consists of 16 residues. CDR3 DNA sequence: TGCGCCAGCAGCTTGGGACAGGGTGGAGGCAATCAGCCCCAGCATTTT. This gives the protein CASSLGQGGGNQPQHF.